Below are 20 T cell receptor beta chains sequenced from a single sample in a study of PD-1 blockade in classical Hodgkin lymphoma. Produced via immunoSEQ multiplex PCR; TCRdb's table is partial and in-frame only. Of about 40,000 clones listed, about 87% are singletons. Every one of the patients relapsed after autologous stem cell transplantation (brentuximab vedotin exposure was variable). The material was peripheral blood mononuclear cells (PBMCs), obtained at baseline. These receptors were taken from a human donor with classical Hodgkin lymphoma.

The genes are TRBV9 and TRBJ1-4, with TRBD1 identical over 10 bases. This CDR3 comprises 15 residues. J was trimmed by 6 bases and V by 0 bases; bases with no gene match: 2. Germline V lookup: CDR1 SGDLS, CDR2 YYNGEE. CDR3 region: CASSVEGTGDEKLFF. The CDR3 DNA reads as TGTGCCAGCAGCGTAGAGGGGACAGGGGATGAAAAACTGTTTTTT. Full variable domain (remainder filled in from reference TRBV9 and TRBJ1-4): DSGVTQTPKHLITATGQRVTLRCSPRSGDLSVYWYQQSLDQGLQFLIQYYNGEERAKGNILERFSAQQFPDLHSELNLSSLELGDSALYFCASSVEGTGDEKLFFGSGTQLSVL.

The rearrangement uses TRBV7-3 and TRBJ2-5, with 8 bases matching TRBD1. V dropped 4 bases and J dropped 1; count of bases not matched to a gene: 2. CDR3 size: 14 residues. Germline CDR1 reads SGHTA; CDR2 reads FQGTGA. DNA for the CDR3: TGTGCCAGCAGCTCCACAGGGGGCCAAGAGACCCAGTACTTC. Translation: CASSSTGGQETQYF.

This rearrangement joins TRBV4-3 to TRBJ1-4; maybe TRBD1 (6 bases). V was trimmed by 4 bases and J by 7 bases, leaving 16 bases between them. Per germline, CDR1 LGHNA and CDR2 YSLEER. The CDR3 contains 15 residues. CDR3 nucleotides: TGCGCCAGCAGCCCACACAGGGCCGGAACTGAAAAACTGTTTTTT. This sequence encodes CASSPHRAGTEKLFF.

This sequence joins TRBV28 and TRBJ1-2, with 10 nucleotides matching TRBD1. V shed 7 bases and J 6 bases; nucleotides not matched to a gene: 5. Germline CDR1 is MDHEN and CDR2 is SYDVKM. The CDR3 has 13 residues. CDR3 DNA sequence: TGTGCCAGCAACAGACAGGGGGCCCATGGCTACACCTTC. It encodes CASNRQGAHGYTF.

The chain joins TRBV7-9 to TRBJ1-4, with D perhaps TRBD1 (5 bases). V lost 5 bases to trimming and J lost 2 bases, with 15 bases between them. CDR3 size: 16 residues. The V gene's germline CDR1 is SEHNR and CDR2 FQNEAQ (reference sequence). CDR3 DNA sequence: TGTGCCAGCAGCCCGGGGCAAGGGGTCACTAATGAAAAACTGTTTTTT. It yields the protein CASSPGQGVTNEKLFF.

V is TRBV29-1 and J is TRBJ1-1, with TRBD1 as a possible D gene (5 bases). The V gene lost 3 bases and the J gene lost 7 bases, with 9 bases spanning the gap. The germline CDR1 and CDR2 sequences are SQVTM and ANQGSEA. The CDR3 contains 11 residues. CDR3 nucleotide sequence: TGCAGCGTTGATACAGGCCTTGAAGCTTTCTTT. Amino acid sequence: CSVDTGLEAFF.

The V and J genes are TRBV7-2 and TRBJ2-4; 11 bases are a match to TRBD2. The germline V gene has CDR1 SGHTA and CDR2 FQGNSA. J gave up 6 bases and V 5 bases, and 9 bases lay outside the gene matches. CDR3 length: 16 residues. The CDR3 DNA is TGTGCCAGCAGCGGTCTGGGTAGCGGGAGGGGAAACATTCAGTACTTC. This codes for CASSGLGSGRGNIQYF.

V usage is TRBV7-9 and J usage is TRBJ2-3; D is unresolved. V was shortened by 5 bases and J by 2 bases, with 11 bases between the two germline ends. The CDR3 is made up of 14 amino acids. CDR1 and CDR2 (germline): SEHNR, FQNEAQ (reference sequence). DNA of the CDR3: TGTGCCAGCAGCCCTCGGGCCCACACAGATACGCAGTATTTT. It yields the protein CASSPRAHTDTQYF. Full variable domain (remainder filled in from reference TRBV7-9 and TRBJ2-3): DTGVSQNPRHKITKRGQNVTFRCDPISEHNRLYWYRQTLGQGPEFLTYFQNEAQLEKSRLLSDRFSAERPKGSFSTLEIQRTEQGDSAMYLCASSPRAHTDTQYFGPGTRLTVL.

The CDR3 bases are TGCAGCGCGAGGGTTGCAACTAATGAAAAACTGTTTTTT. Translated: CSARVATNEKLFF. The chain uses TRBV29-1 and TRBJ1-4; D uncertain. Trimming left V 7 bases short and J 0 bases short, with 9 bases between. This CDR3 has 13 residues. Germline V gene lookup returns CDR1 SQVTM and CDR2 ANQGSEA.

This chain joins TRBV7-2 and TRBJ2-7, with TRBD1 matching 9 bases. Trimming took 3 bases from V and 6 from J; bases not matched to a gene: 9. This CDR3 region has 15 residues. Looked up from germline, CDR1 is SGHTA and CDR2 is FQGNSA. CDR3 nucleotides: TGTGCCAGCAGCTTTTCGAGGGGACAGGGTATCGAGCAGTACTTC. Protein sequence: CASSFSRGQGIEQYF.

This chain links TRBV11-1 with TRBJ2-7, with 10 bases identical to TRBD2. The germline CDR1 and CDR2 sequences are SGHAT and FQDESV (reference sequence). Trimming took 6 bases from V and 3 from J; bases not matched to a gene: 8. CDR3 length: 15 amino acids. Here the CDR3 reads CASSFTSGDLYEQYF. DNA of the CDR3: TGTGCCAGCAGTTTCACTAGCGGGGACCTCTACGAGCAGTACTTC.

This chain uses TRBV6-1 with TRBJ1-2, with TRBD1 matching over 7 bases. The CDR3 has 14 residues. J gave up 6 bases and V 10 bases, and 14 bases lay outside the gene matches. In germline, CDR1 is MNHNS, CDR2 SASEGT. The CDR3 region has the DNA TGTGCCACCACACCGGGACAGCTGCTTAATGGCTACACCTTC. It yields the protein CATTPGQLLNGYTF.

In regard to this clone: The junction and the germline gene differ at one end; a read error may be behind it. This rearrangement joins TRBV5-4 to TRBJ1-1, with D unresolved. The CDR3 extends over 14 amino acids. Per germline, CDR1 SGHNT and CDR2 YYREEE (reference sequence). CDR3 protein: CASRLDGANTEAFF. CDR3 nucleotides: TGTGCCAGCAGATTGGACGGAGCGAACACTGAAGCTTTCTTT.

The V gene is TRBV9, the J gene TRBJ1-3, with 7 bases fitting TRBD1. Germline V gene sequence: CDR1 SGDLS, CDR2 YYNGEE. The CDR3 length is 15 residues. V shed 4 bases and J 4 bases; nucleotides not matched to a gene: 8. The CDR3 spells CASSLEGARGNTIYF. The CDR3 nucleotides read TGTGCCAGCAGCCTTGAGGGGGCGAGGGGAAACACCATATATTTT.

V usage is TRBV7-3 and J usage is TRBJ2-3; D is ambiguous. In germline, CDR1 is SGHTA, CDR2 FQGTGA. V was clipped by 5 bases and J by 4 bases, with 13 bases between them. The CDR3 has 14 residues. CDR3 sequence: CASSPAVDPDTQYF. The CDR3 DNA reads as TGTGCCAGCAGCCCAGCAGTGGATCCAGATACGCAGTATTTT.

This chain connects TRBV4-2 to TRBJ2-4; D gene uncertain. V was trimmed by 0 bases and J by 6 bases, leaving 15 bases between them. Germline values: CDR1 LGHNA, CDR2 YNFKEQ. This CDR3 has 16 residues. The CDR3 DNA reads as TGTGCCAGCAGCCAAGATTCCGAAGCTTGGGGAAACATTCAGTACTTC. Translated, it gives CASSQDSEAWGNIQYF.

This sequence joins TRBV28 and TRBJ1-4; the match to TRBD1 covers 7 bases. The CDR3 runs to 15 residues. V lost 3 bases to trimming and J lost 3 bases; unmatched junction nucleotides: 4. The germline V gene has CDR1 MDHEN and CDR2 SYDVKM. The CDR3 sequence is CASSLSGTANEKLFF. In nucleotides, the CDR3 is TGTGCCAGCAGTTTGAGTGGGACAGCTAATGAAAAACTGTTTTTT.

The CDR3 here is CASSSGGYGYTF. In nucleotides, the CDR3 is TGTGCCAGCAGCTCAGGGGGCTATGGCTACACCTTC. The gene calls are TRBV11-2 and TRBJ1-2; 7 bases are shared with TRBD1. The trim removed 4 bases at V and 4 bases at J, leaving 0 bases unmatched. The CDR3 runs 12 residues. Germline values: CDR1 SGHAT, CDR2 FQNNGV.

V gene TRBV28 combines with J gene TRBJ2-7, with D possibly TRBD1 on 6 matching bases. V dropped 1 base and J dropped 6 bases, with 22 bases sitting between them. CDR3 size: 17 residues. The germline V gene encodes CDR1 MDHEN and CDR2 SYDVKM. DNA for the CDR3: TGTGCCAGCAGTTTATTAACTACCGGGACATCCAACCTCGAGCAGTACTTC. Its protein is CASSLLTTGTSNLEQYF. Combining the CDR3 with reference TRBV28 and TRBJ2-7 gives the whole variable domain DVKVTQSSRYLVKRTGEKVFLECVQDMDHENMFWYRQDPGLGLRLIYFSYDVKMKEKGDIPEGYSVSREKKERFSLILESASTNQTSMYLCASSLLTTGTSNLEQYFGPGTRLTVT.

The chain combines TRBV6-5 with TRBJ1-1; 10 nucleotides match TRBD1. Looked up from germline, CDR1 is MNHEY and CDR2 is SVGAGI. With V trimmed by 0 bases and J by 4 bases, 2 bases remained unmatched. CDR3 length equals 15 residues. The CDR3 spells CASSYSGQGLTEAFF. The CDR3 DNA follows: TGTGCCAGCAGTTACTCGGGACAGGGGCTCACTGAAGCTTTCTTT.